Described below is a single TCR beta chain sequence and its context. The antigen is not known. Germline-derived CDR1 and CDR2 are DFQATT and SNEGSKA (reference sequence). There are 11 residues in the CDR3. Trimming shortened V by 6 bases and J by 3 bases, and 8 bases separated the two germline ends. Assay: immunoSEQ multiplex PCR; the TCRdb copy retains only in-frame clones and omits some. The sample lists tens of thousands of clones; roughly 89% were seen once. This entry comes from a study of OX40 agonist ivuxolimab in advanced cancers. Looking at the study overall: Of the patients, three showed partial responses, one with hepatocellular carcinoma and two with cutaneous melanoma.

Findings and caveats of the study: Averaged across samples, CD8+ T cells carried more expanded clones than CD4+ did.

Autoimmune disease history or systemic immunosuppression disqualified patients. This chain uses TRBV20-1 with TRBJ1-2, with no clear D. The receptor was derived from an adult with an advanced solid tumor such as melanoma, head and neck, liver or kidney cancer. Source: CD4+ or CD8+ T cells sorted from blood, taken in a trial of the OX40 agonist ivuxolimab. The CDR3 spells CSASRDYGYTF. In nucleotides, the CDR3 is TGCAGTGCGAGCCGGGACTATGGCTACACCTTC.